Sequencing of this TCR beta chain was carried out in a study of PD-1 blockade in mismatch repair-deficient tumors. The method was immunoSEQ multiplex PCR; TCRdb's version includes in-frame clones alone and lacks a portion of them. The sample records tens of thousands of clones, approximately 78% being singletons. V was clipped by 3 bases and J by 4 bases, with 9 bases between them. The CDR3 length is 13 residues. CDR1 is SGHAT, CDR2 FQDESV, per germline (reference sequence). This TCR was recovered from an adult with mismatch repair-deficient cancer. The V and J genes are TRBV11-1 and TRBJ1-1; D is undetermined. The sequenced sample was peripheral blood, obtained 44 weeks after starting pembrolizumab. CDR3 loop: CASSLGGATEAFF. For the CDR3, the DNA is TGTGCCAGCAGCTTGGGCGGCGCCACTGAAGCTTTCTTT.